Detailed here is one T cell receptor (beta chain). This sample is drawn from a study of blood T cell repertoires in COVID-19. Background on the study: Acute and convalescent COVID-19 specimens originated in the United States, Italy and Spain. In each case, the material was cDNA or gDNA derived from T cells, B-cell-depleted T cells, or PBMCs.

There are 17 residues in the CDR3. The V end lost 6 bases, the J end lost 5 bases, and 20 bases lay between the germline ends. The germline V gene has CDR1 MDHEN and CDR2 SYDVKM. Enrolled during active infection, Seattle patients were then followed longitudinally. As handled by the study authors: The authors estimated nucleated cell counts from reference gene primer amplification. Assay used: immunoSEQ multiplex PCR; TCRdb lists only in-frame clones, some missing. V, J and clone size are taken as reported in that table, and D and trimming were inferred from the DNA itself. The table shows roughly 41,000 clones, with roughly 70% occurring only once.

This chain joins TRBV28 and TRBJ1-6; D is possibly TRBD1 (6 bases). The TCR originated in a man between 65 and 85 years old with COVID-19, enrolled during active disease. The sequencing sample was made of peripheral blood. The DNA for the CDR3 is TGTGCCAGCAGATTACCGCCGGGGGGGGGCAATAATTCACCCCTCCACTTT. As protein: CASRLPPGGGNNSPLHF.